This entry is about one TCR beta chain. The antigen remains undetermined. A process of 5'RACE template switching, which added a universal primer site and UMIs, was used to make TCR cDNA. TCRdb reprocessed the 5' RACE reads with MiXCR, giving one entry per CDR3 protein. The sample lists hundreds of thousands of distinct CDR3 sequences, 8% to 10% occurring once. This CDR3 contains 16 residues. Per the germline V gene, CDR1 is SGHTA and CDR2 is FQGNSA. V was trimmed by 1 base and J by 5 bases, leaving 15 bases between them. This entry is derived from a study of T cells after yellow fever vaccination. In the study overall: Libraries from low-cell-number fractions were prepared with the SMART-Seq v4 Ultra Low Input RNA kit.

General study points: Within FACS-sorted repertoires, abundant clonotypes contaminating from the bulk population could be present. Re-detected after boosting: most primary clones, 96% of CD4 and over 80% of CD8.

This TCR was sampled from a man between 18 and 29 years old who received the YFV17D yellow fever vaccine. This specimen consisted of PBMCs, obtained on the day of the first yellow fever vaccination. This chain links TRBV7-2 with TRBJ2-1, with TRBD1 as a possible D gene (5 bases). CDR3 amino acids: CASSLVSGSGDNEQFF. Here the CDR3 DNA reads TGTGCCAGCAGCTTAGTCTCAGGGTCTGGCGACAATGAGCAGTTCTTC. The full variable domain, its missing parts supplied by reference TRBV7-2 and TRBJ2-1, is GAGVSQSPSNKVTEKGKDVELRCDPISGHTALYWYRQSLGQGLEFLIYFQGNSAPDKSGLPSDRFSAERTGGSVSTLTIQRTQQEDSAVYLCASSLVSGSGDNEQFFGPGTRLTVL.